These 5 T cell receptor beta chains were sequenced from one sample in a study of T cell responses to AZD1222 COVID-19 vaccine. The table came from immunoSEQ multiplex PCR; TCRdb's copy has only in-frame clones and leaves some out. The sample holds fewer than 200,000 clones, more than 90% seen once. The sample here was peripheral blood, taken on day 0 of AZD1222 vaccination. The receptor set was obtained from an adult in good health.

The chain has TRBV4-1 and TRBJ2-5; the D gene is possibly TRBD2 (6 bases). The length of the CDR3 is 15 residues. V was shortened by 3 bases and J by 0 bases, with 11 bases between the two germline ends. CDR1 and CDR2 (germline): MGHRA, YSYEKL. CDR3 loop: CASSQPGTYQETQYF. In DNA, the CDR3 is TGCGCCAGCAGCCAGCCCGGGACTTACCAAGAGACCCAGTACTTC.

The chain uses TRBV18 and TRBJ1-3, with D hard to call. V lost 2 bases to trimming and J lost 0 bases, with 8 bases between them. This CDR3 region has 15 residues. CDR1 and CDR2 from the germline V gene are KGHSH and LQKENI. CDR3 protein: CASSPATSSGNTIYF. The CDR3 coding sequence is TGTGCCAGCTCACCAGCAACCAGCTCTGGAAACACCATATATTTT.

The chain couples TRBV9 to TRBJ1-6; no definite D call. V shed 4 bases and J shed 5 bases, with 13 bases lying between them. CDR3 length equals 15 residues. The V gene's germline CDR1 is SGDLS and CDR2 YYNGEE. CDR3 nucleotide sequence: TGTGCCAGCAGCCCCTCAGGAGGGAATAATTCACCCCTCCACTTT. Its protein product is CASSPSGGNNSPLHF.

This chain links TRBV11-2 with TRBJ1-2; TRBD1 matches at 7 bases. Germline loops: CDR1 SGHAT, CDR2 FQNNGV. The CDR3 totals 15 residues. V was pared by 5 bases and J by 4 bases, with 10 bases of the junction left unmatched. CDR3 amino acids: CASSPGGQLIYGYTF. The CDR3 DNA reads TGTGCCAGCAGCCCGGGGGGACAGTTGATCTATGGCTACACCTTC.

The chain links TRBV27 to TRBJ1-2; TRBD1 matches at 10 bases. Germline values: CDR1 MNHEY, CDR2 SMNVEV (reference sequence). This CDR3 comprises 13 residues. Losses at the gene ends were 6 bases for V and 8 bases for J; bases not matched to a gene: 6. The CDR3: CASSLTGGRGYTF. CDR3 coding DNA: TGTGCCAGCAGCCTGACAGGGGGCCGGGGCTACACCTTC.